Detailed here is one TCR beta chain. This specimen belongs to a study of blood T cells in healthy people across ages. V shed 3 bases and J shed 4 bases, with 7 bases lying between them. Germline lookup yields CDR1 SGHRS and CDR2 YFSETQ. The CDR3 spans 12 residues. The second PCR ran roughly 6 to 11 cycles with a sample-barcoded 5' primer and J-beta primers. The authors tagged each cDNA molecule using a template-switch adaptor with 12 random nucleotides. TCRdb processed the 5' RACE reads anew with MiXCR; each CDR3 protein has one entry. Among about 720,000 distinct CDR3 sequences listed, about 25% were seen once. These records were also assigned to another study, of T cells of mothers and their children.

The V and J genes are TRBV5-1 and TRBJ2-5; D ambiguous. The TCR sequence derives from a boy aged 5-17 years in good health. Sequences were obtained from blood. The CDR3 protein is CASSYETETQYF. The CDR3, as DNA: TGCGCCAGCAGCTACGAGACAGAGACCCAGTACTTC.